A selection of T cell receptor beta chains follows, all from one sample in a study of T cell responses to AZD1222 COVID-19 vaccine. Clones were read by immunoSEQ multiplex PCR, and TCRdb kept only the in-frame ones, dropping some. Here the sample spans tens of thousands of clones, roughly 87% being singletons. The material sequenced was peripheral blood, taken on day 0 of AZD1222 vaccination. Receptors were obtained from an adult in good health. Both conserved end residues are trimmed from each CDR3. Clone size, where shown, is once, few, many, or a class for clones that have expanded.

V,J,length,size,CDR3
TRBV24-1,TRBJ2-2,14,.,ATSPRDSANTGELF
TRBV4-3,TRBJ2-1,11,once,ASSWDRGNEQF
TRBV6-2/TRBV6-3,TRBJ1-5,10,once,ASSGLIQPQH
TRBV5-4,TRBJ2-2,14,.,ASSSYRGGNTGELF
TRBV2,TRBJ1-2,9,.,ASTDGYGYT
TRBV11-3,TRBJ2-2,11,.,ASSTGEAGELF
TRBV9,TRBJ1-6,11,.,ASSVDRNSPLH
TRBV6-5,TRBJ2-7,12,.,ASSSRDTSYEQY
TRBV14,TRBJ2-5,13,.,ASSQDRGRVETQY
TRBV28,TRBJ1-5,18,few,ASTSQRWTGARYSNQPQH
TRBV4-1,TRBJ1-5,12,few,ASSQDRDYQPQH
TRBV6-5,TRBJ1-1,12,.,ASSSQVVNTEAF
TRBV10-1,TRBJ2-7,11,.,ASSETGLGEQY
TRBV7-6,TRBJ2-1,13,.,ASSSLLGTYNEQF
TRBV11-2,TRBJ2-1,13,.,ASTMAGASYNEQF
TRBV29-1,TRBJ1-3,13,.,SVEDGTTSGNTIY
TRBV7-2,TRBJ2-1,13,.,ASSDTSGRAAEQF
TRBV7-9,TRBJ1-2,10,.,ASSLQDYGYT
TRBV19,TRBJ2-2,13,.,ASMDRARDTGELF
TRBV18,TRBJ1-2,13,.,ASSEQKGTADSYT
TRBV25-1,TRBJ1-4,13,.,ASSNSGSANEKLF
TRBV6-5,TRBJ2-3,13,.,ASSYQAGNTDTQY
TRBV30,TRBJ1-2,11,few,AWSVEAAYGYT
TRBV6-2/TRBV6-3,TRBJ2-5,13,.,ASSYSGGGQETQY
TRBV3-1/TRBV3-2,TRBJ1-5,11,.,ASSQDRAQPQH
TRBV3-1/TRBV3-2,TRBJ1-1,11,.,ASSPLNGREAF
TRBV12-3/TRBV12-4,TRBJ2-5,9,.,ASSREETQY
TRBV5-1,TRBJ2-5,12,.,ASSPLGMGETQY
TRBV12-3/TRBV12-4,TRBJ1-5,10,.,ASSLVPQPQH
TRBV5-1,TRBJ2-3,14,.,ASSLGHLASTDTQY
TRBV7-9,TRBJ2-7,14,.,ASSPRRTGRSYEQY
TRBV25-1,TRBJ2-1,12,.,ASSDSGTINEQF
TRBV18,TRBJ2-2,12,.,ASSRQRNGEELF
TRBV21-1,TRBJ2-1,15,.,ASSKRPSGSVYNEQF
TRBV27,TRBJ2-2,14,.,ASSYDRASNTGELF
TRBV2,TRBJ1-5,12,.,ASSLRQGNQPQH
TRBV25-1,TRBJ2-5,12,.,ASSDPAGERTQY
TRBV25-1,TRBJ1-5,13,.,ASSPLGTGEQPQH
TRBV6-2/TRBV6-3,TRBJ2-5,12,.,ASSPRANQETQY
TRBV6-6,TRBJ1-6,14,.,ASSQQGKTPSSPLH
TRBV5-6,TRBJ1-2,11,.,ASSQDRNYGYT
TRBV5-1,TRBJ1-4,14,few,ASSLAGPENNEKLF
TRBV3-1/TRBV3-2,TRBJ2-2,12,.,ASSQGFQGGELF
TRBV6-5,TRBJ2-7,9,.,ASSNGGEQY
TRBV6-1,TRBJ2-5,11,few,ASSDGYQETQY
TRBV28,TRBJ1-1,17,.,ASSLSPRDRGSRNTEAF
TRBV6-1,TRBJ2-7,12,.,ASSEAYSLYEQY
TRBV7-8,TRBJ1-1,12,.,ASSFNTVTTEAF
TRBV19,TRBJ1-1,12,.,ASRSVVRDTEAF
TRBV13,TRBJ2-7,13,.,ASSLRLGQGYEQY
TRBV5-1,TRBJ1-1,13,.,ASSPPYGGATEAF
TRBV27,TRBJ1-1,11,.,ASSLSYNTEAF
TRBV27,TRBJ2-5,14,.,ASSLWPGLAGETQY
TRBV18,TRBJ2-5,12,.,ASSRQGSQETQY
TRBV15,TRBJ2-1,13,.,ATSRDSYRGGEQF
TRBV7-6,TRBJ2-1,16,.,ASSSSGLAGASYNEQF
TRBV6-5,TRBJ2-7,11,few,ASGPTNSYEQY
TRBV6-5,TRBJ1-1,13,.,ASSYGDRENTEAF